The 29 T cell receptor beta chains in this list originate from one sample, sequenced in a study of shared clonotypes between healthy human individuals. Profiling relied on immunoSEQ multiplex PCR, and the TCRdb table lists in-frame clones only, not all of them. The data hold roughly 2 million clones, with roughly 94% observed a single time. Source material: naive CD4+ T cells sorted from blood. Subset given: CD45RA+ positively selected. The receptors were gathered from a man aged 18 to 30 in good health.

This clone is a singleton in its sample. The chain combines TRBV4-3 with TRBJ1-2; 9 positions match TRBD1. J gave up 7 bases and V 0 bases, and 9 bases lay outside the gene matches. The CDR3 spans 16 residues. CDR1 and CDR2 from the germline V gene are LGHNA and YSLEER. In DNA, the CDR3 is TGCGCCAGCAGCCAAGATCGGCCGGGACAGGGTTTTGGCTACACCTTC. Protein product: CASSQDRPGQGFGYTF.

The chain has TRBV28 and TRBJ2-7, with 8 bases identical to TRBD1. Germline CDR1 and CDR2: MDHEN and SYDVKM. The CDR3 is 15 residues long. V lost 5 bases, J lost 2 bases, and 8 bases stayed unmatched. The CDR3 DNA reads as TGTGCCAGCAGTACGCAGGGGGCCATGACCTACGAGCAGTACTTC. Translating gives CASSTQGAMTYEQYF.

This rearrangement joins TRBV5-1 to TRBJ1-1; D is unclear. The V and J ends lost 0 bases and 7 bases respectively, with 19 bases between them. Germline-derived CDR1 and CDR2 are SGHRS and YFSETQ. The CDR3 has 16 amino acids. CDR3 sequence: CASSLAPPRGGNEAFF. In DNA, the CDR3 is TGCGCCAGCAGCTTGGCTCCCCCTCGAGGAGGGAATGAAGCTTTCTTT.

The rearrangement joins TRBV4-3 to TRBJ2-1; the D is unclear. The CDR3 has 15 residues. Trimming shortened V by 0 bases and J by 10 bases, and 16 bases separated the two germline ends. Germline loops: CDR1 LGHNA, CDR2 YSLEER. CDR3 region: CASSQDFEEVYEQFF. The CDR3 bases are TGCGCCAGCAGCCAAGATTTCGAAGAGGTATACGAGCAGTTCTTC.

The rearrangement uses TRBV18 and TRBJ1-4, with D unresolved. This CDR3 is 16 amino acids long. Germline V lookup: CDR1 KGHSH, CDR2 LQKENI. Trimming cost V 3 bases and J 5 bases, with 16 bases left between them. The CDR3: CASSPREGSVNEKLFF. CDR3 DNA sequence: TGTGCCAGCTCACCCCGGGAGGGATCCGTGAATGAAAAACTGTTTTTT.

Comments on this clone: Other DNA sequences from this sample encode an identical CDR3 as well. The V gene is TRBV6-1, the J gene TRBJ2-7; 10 bases line up with TRBD2. V lost 7 bases, J lost 0 bases, and 3 bases stayed unmatched. This CDR3 spans 14 amino acids. Per germline, CDR1 MNHNS and CDR2 SASEGT. The CDR3 DNA follows: TGTGCCAGCAATCCTAGCGGGAGCTCCTACGAGCAGTACTTC. Translation: CASNPSGSSYEQYF.

The chain carries TRBV5-1 and TRBJ2-5, with D perhaps matching TRBD1 (5 bases). The CDR3 extends over 14 amino acids. CDR1 and CDR2 (germline): SGHRS, YFSETQ. V lost 7 bases to trimming and J lost 4 bases, with 17 bases between them. The CDR3 DNA sequence: TGCGCCAGCTCCCAGGGCGCGGTAGGAGAGACCCAGTACTTC. It translates to CASSQGAVGETQYF. Full variable domain (rest looked up from reference TRBV5-1 and TRBJ2-5): KAGVTQTPRYLIKTRGQQVTLSCSPISGHRSVSWYQQTPGQGLQFLFEYFSETQRNKGNFPGRFSGRQFSNSRSEMNVSTLELGDSALYLCASSQGAVGETQYFGPGTRLLVL.

Details on this clone: Other DNA sequences within the sample encode an identical CDR3. The rearrangement uses TRBV9 and TRBJ2-2; D is possibly TRBD1 or TRBD2 (6 bases each). CDR3 length: 15 residues. Germline V gene lookup returns CDR1 SGDLS and CDR2 YYNGEE. Trimming shortened V by 2 bases and J by 3 bases, and 11 bases separated the two germline ends. This chain's CDR3 is CASSVGGLDTGELFF. Written as DNA, the CDR3 is TGTGCCAGCAGCGTTGGGGGGCTCGACACCGGGGAGCTGTTTTTT.

CDR3 sequence (DNA): TGTGCCTGGCAGCACCGGGACCTCCTAAGGGATCCCCCTTACGAGCAGTACTTC. Translating gives CAWQHRDLLRDPPYEQYF. The J gene is TRBJ2-7, the V gene TRBV30; D may correspond to TRBD1 or TRBD2 (5 bases each). V gave up 5 bases and J gave up 4 bases, with 30 bases separating them. From germline, CDR1 is GTSNPN and CDR2 SVGIG (reference sequence). The CDR3 is 18 residues long.

This clone was counted between two and nine times. This chain uses TRBV7-6 with TRBJ2-7; D could derive from TRBD1 or TRBD2 (5 bases each). This CDR3 is built from 14 residues. Germline CDR1 and CDR2: SGHVS and FNYEAQ. Trimming took off 5 bases at V and 1 base at J, with 12 bases between the two ends. CDR3 sequence: CASSPGTRSYEQYF. The CDR3 bases are TGTGCCAGCAGCCCCGGGACCCGGTCCTACGAGCAGTACTTC. Filled out from reference TRBV7-6 and TRBJ2-7, the complete variable domain reads GAGVSQSPRYKVTKRGQDVALRCDPISGHVSLYWYRQALGQGPEFLTYFNYEAQQDKSGLPNDRFSAERPEGSISTLTIQRTEQRDSAMYRCASSPGTRSYEQYFGPGTRLTVT.

The rearrangement uses TRBV5-1 and TRBJ2-7, with D tentatively TRBD1 (5 bases). Between the trimmed V and J ends, which lost 3 bases and 2 bases, there was a span of 12 bases. The CDR3 spans 14 residues. Germline CDR1 and CDR2: SGHRS and YFSETQ. The CDR3 DNA reads as TGCGCCAGCAGCTATCAGGGATCAACCTACGAGCAGTACTTC. It specifies CASSYQGSTYEQYF.

This sequence joins TRBV15 and TRBJ1-5; D may be TRBD1 (6 bases). This CDR3 region has 16 residues. Germline V gives CDR1 LNHNV, CDR2 YYDKDF (reference sequence). The V gene lost 2 bases and the J gene lost 6 bases, with 17 bases spanning the gap. Written as DNA, the CDR3 is TGTGCCACCAGCAGACCTGTGGGGGCCGTAGGTCAGCCCCAGCATTTT. This translates into CATSRPVGAVGQPQHF.

The V and J genes are TRBV7-9 and TRBJ1-2, with D hard to call. Trimming pared 11 bases from V and 6 bases from J, leaving 16 bases between. The germline V gene encodes CDR1 SEHNR and CDR2 FQNEAQ (reference sequence). This CDR3 spans 12 amino acids. The CDR3 protein is CAPGSVGHGYTF. The CDR3 DNA is TGTGCCCCAGGAAGCGTTGGTCATGGCTACACCTTC.

As regards this clone: Other DNA sequences in this sample translate to the same CDR3. The V gene is TRBV29-1, the J gene TRBJ1-2; 11 positions agree with TRBD1. The CDR3 is 13 residues long. V gave up 6 bases and J gave up 3 bases; unmatched junction bases: 3. In germline, CDR1 is SQVTM, CDR2 ANQGSEA. CDR3 sequence (DNA): TGCAGCGTAGGGACAGGGGGAGACTATGGCTACACCTTC. The encoded protein is CSVGTGGDYGYTF.

V and J are TRBV6-5 and TRBJ2-2; the D is unclear. The CDR3 is 12 residues long. CDR1 is MNHEY, CDR2 SVGAGI, per germline. The ends were cut back, 6 bases at V and 6 bases at J, with 8 bases in the middle. Here the CDR3 DNA reads TGTGCCAGCAGGCAAAGTGCCGGGGAGCTGTTTTTT. Its translation: CASRQSAGELFF.

The chain employs TRBV4-1 and TRBJ2-1, with 7 bases identical to TRBD2. The CDR3 consists of 18 residues. Germline V gives CDR1 MGHRA, CDR2 YSYEKL. Trimming cost V 0 bases and J 6 bases; bases outside gene matches: 14. For the CDR3, the DNA is TGCGCCAGCAGCCAAGATCGTTTCGCGGGAGCCACAGGCAATGAGCAGTTCTTC. Translating it yields CASSQDRFAGATGNEQFF.

The chain uses TRBV11-3 and TRBJ2-4, with 9 bases that match TRBD1. The length of the CDR3 is 17 residues. The germline V gene encodes CDR1 SGHNT and CDR2 YENEEA. The V and J ends lost 5 bases and 0 bases, in that order; junction bases with no gene match: 8. This CDR3 is CASSVGQGLLAKNIQYF. The CDR3 region has the DNA TGTGCCAGCAGCGTCGGACAGGGGCTCCTAGCCAAAAACATTCAGTACTTC.

The J gene is TRBJ1-4, the V gene TRBV11-2; D is unclear. Germline values: CDR1 SGHAT, CDR2 FQNNGV. This CDR3 region has 15 residues. With 2 bases removed from V and 5 bases from J, the gap between germline ends came to 12 bases. The CDR3 protein is CASSLIGRANEKLFF. The CDR3 region has the DNA TGTGCCAGCAGCTTAATTGGACGAGCAAATGAAAAACTGTTTTTT.

This chain joins TRBV7-3 and TRBJ2-6; 10 bases fit TRBD1. The CDR3 is 17 residues long. The germline gives CDR1 SGHTA, CDR2 FQGTGA. V lost 5 bases and J lost 0; bases outside the gene matches: 4. The CDR3 bases are TGTGCCAGCAGCACTGACAGGGGGCGCTCTGGGGCCAACGTCCTGACTTTC. It codes for CASSTDRGRSGANVLTF.

This chain uses TRBV5-6 with TRBJ2-1; 8 bases are a match to TRBD1. In germline, CDR1 is SGHDT, CDR2 YYEEEE. The CDR3 length is 15 residues. Trimming took 5 bases from V and 2 from J; bases not matched to a gene: 6. The CDR3 here is CASRPGQGAYNEQFF. The CDR3 DNA sequence: TGTGCCAGCAGACCCGGACAGGGTGCCTACAATGAGCAGTTCTTC.

V usage is TRBV12-5 and J usage is TRBJ2-7, with 7 bases lining up with TRBD1. The V segment lost 4 bases and the J segment 6 bases; nucleotides outside the gene matches: 12. In germline, CDR1 is LGHNT, CDR2 FRNRAP. There are 15 residues in the CDR3. The CDR3 region is CASGSAPKTGSEQYF. CDR3 DNA: TGTGCTAGTGGTTCCGCCCCAAAGACAGGGAGCGAGCAGTACTTC.

The rearrangement joins TRBV6-6 to TRBJ1-2; weak D call: TRBD1 (6 bases). V was pared by 8 bases and J by 4 bases, with 17 bases between. The CDR3 is 14 amino acids. CDR1 and CDR2 from the germline V gene are MNHNY and SVGAGI (reference sequence). As DNA, the CDR3 is TGTGCCAGCCCCCCGCAGGGGACTGTCTATGGCTACACCTTC. Translating gives CASPPQGTVYGYTF.

The V gene is TRBV5-1, the J gene TRBJ1-2, with 7 bases fitting TRBD1. The CDR3 totals 14 residues. Germline values: CDR1 SGHRS, CDR2 YFSETQ. The junction had 8 bases not matched to a gene; V was cut back by 3 bases and J by 6 bases. The CDR3 loop is CASSSGQAANGYTF. As DNA, the CDR3 is TGCGCCAGCAGCTCCGGACAGGCCGCCAATGGCTACACCTTC.

The chain joins TRBV6-7 to TRBJ2-3; unclear D gene. TRBV6-7 is reported as an ORF; its role is uncertain. The CDR3 loop spans 13 amino acids. Trimming removed 11 bases from V and 1 base from J, with 13 bases in between. CDR3 residues: CAFQGSGTDTQYF. The CDR3 DNA follows: TGTGCCTTTCAAGGTTCGGGCACAGATACGCAGTATTTT.

J is TRBJ2-5 and V is TRBV30; perhaps TRBD2 as D (6 bases). V dropped 3 bases and J dropped 4 bases, with 18 bases sitting between them. This CDR3 is 15 amino acids long. Germline V CDR1 and CDR2: GTSNPN, SVGIG (reference sequence). CDR3 in amino acids: CAWSAGTSGGETQYF. The CDR3 coding sequence is TGTGCCTGGAGCGCCGGGACTTCTGGCGGAGAGACCCAGTACTTC.

On this clone: The same CDR3 arises from other DNA sequences in this sample as well. The chain carries TRBV5-1 and TRBJ2-7; no clear D gene. Germline values: CDR1 SGHRS, CDR2 YFSETQ. The CDR3 covers 13 residues. V lost 0 bases to trimming and J lost 3 bases, with 7 bases between them. The CDR3 here is CASSLAVGYEQYF. In DNA, the CDR3 is TGCGCCAGCAGCTTGGCAGTGGGCTACGAGCAGTACTTC.

The chain joins TRBV6-6 to TRBJ1-5, with D possibly matching TRBD1 (5 bases). The CDR3 has 15 amino acids. Germline V CDR1 and CDR2: MNHNY, SVGAGI (reference sequence). The V gene lost 5 bases and the J gene lost 0 bases, with 11 bases spanning the gap. The DNA for the CDR3 is TGTGCCAGCAGTCCCCAGGGATCTAGCAATCAGCCCCAGCATTTT. It yields the protein CASSPQGSSNQPQHF.

This rearrangement joins TRBV30 to TRBJ2-5; D call uncertain. The CDR3 loop spans 12 amino acids. With 2 bases removed from V and 1 base from J, the gap between germline ends came to 5 bases. The V gene's germline CDR1 is GTSNPN and CDR2 SVGIG (reference sequence). CDR3 amino acids: CAWSISQETQYF. In nucleotides, the CDR3 is TGTGCCTGGAGTATCAGCCAAGAGACCCAGTACTTC.

The CDR3 sequence is CASSAGQGIRQPQHF. The CDR3 nucleotides are TGTGCCAGCAGCGCGGGACAGGGGATAAGGCAGCCCCAGCATTTT. This sequence joins TRBV9 and TRBJ1-5; 10 bases are shared with TRBD1. Germline assignment: CDR1 SGDLS and CDR2 YYNGEE. With 3 bases clipped from V and 7 bases from J, the junction kept 7 bases outside the gene matches. CDR3 size: 15 residues.